This TCR beta chain was identified in a study of shared clonotypes between healthy human individuals. Study-level findings and limits: Relative to memory subsets, naive subsets generally showed larger estimated richness.

Deep-level assay runs were performed. An even split of each subset's genomic DNA across several immunoSEQ plates was performed. TCRdb keeps only in-frame clones here, not all; method: immunoSEQ multiplex PCR. The sample lists some 2 million clones; roughly 95% were seen once. Trimming removed 5 bases from V and 0 bases from J; junction bases left unmatched: 6. The CDR3 spans 16 residues. Germline lookup yields CDR1 SGHTA and CDR2 FQGNSA. About this clone itself: The antigen is undetermined.

This sequence originates from a man aged 18 to 30 in good health. The chain has TRBV7-2 and TRBJ2-7; TRBD2 matches at 11 bases. The specimen was naive CD4+ T cells sorted from blood. Stated subset: CD45RA+ positively selected. The CDR3 DNA sequence: TGTGCCAGCAGCCGAGGACTAGCGGGCAGCTCCTACGAGCAGTACTTC. Amino acid sequence: CASSRGLAGSSYEQYF.